Listed here are 26 T cell receptor beta chains from one sample, sequenced in a study of blood T cell repertoires in COVID-19. Data came from immunoSEQ multiplex PCR; TCRdb stores just in-frame clones and leaves some out. Of about 230,000 clones detected, roughly nine tenths appear once; the ten largest clones hold approximately 2.8%. The sample consisted of PBMCs or T cells enriched from blood (not recorded which). These receptors came from a woman aged 45-60 years in a cohort exposed to, infected with or recovered from COVID-19 (not recorded which).

This clone occurred once. The genes are TRBV25-1 and TRBJ1-3; the match to TRBD1 covers 9 bases. Germline V gene data show CDR1 as MGHDK and CDR2 as SYGVNS. The CDR3 extends over 18 amino acids. J gave up 0 bases and V 3 bases, and 9 bases lay outside the gene matches. This CDR3 is CASSETRDRANSGNTIYF. The DNA of the CDR3 is TGTGCCAGCAGTGAGACGAGGGACAGGGCAAACTCTGGAAACACCATATATTTT.

This clone was picked up a small number of times. The rearrangement uses TRBV30 and TRBJ1-1; D call uncertain. This CDR3 contains 12 residues. Germline V gives CDR1 GTSNPN, CDR2 SVGIG (reference sequence). Trimming shortened V by 5 bases and J by 11 bases, and 18 bases separated the two germline ends. This CDR3 reads CAWDAVGVMAFF. CDR3 DNA sequence: TGTGCCTGGGACGCGGTCGGGGTAATGGCTTTCTTT.

V usage is TRBV11-2 and J usage is TRBJ2-7; D is ambiguous. This CDR3 has 13 residues. The V end lost 4 bases, the J end lost 2 bases, and 9 bases lay between the germline ends. From germline, CDR1 is SGHAT and CDR2 FQNNGV. CDR3 residues: CASSYSFAYEQYF. In DNA form, the CDR3 reads TGTGCCAGCAGCTACAGCTTTGCCTACGAGCAGTACTTC.

The chain uses TRBV9 and TRBJ1-3; D unresolved. The CDR3 is made up of 16 amino acids. The ends were cut back, 4 bases at V and 4 bases at J, with 18 bases in the middle. Germline V gives CDR1 SGDLS, CDR2 YYNGEE. The chain's CDR3 is CASSSRMGTAGNTIYF. The CDR3 nucleotides are TGTGCCAGCAGCTCAAGAATGGGTACAGCCGGAAACACCATATATTTT. Drawing the rest from reference TRBV9 and TRBJ1-3, the complete variable domain is DSGVTQTPKHLITATGQRVTLRCSPRSGDLSVYWYQQSLDQGLQFLIQYYNGEERAKGNILERFSAQQFPDLHSELNLSSLELGDSALYFCASSSRMGTAGNTIYFGEGSWLTVV.

The chain recombines TRBV5-1 with TRBJ2-1, with TRBD2 identical over 8 bases. The junction had 2 bases not matched to a gene; V was cut back by 0 bases and J by 6 bases. The CDR3 is made up of 14 amino acids. Per the germline V gene, CDR1 is SGHRS and CDR2 is YFSETQ. The CDR3 here is CASSLEAGGNEQFF. The CDR3 DNA follows: TGCGCCAGCAGCTTGGAGGCGGGGGGCAATGAGCAGTTCTTC.

V and J are TRBV25-1 and TRBJ2-5, with D tentatively TRBD2 (5 bases). Germline CDR1 reads MGHDK; CDR2 reads SYGVNS. The CDR3 covers 12 residues. The V and J ends lost 4 bases and 7 bases respectively, with 10 bases between them. The DNA for the CDR3 is TGTGCCAGCAGTGCCCGGGGTTGGACCCAGTACTTC. Amino acid sequence: CASSARGWTQYF.

The chain combines TRBV27 with TRBJ2-7; 7 nucleotides line up with TRBD2. Per germline, CDR1 MNHEY and CDR2 SMNVEV (reference sequence). The V and J ends lost 7 bases and 5 bases, in that order; junction bases with no gene match: 14. The CDR3 loop spans 15 amino acids. The CDR3 loop reads CASTLSRTRVNEQYF. As DNA, the CDR3 is TGTGCCAGCACCCTATCTCGGACTAGAGTCAACGAGCAGTACTTC.

This chain connects TRBV12-3 or TRBV12-4 to TRBJ2-1; D is unclear. Trimming pared 6 bases from V and 9 bases from J, leaving 9 bases between. This CDR3 contains 11 residues. For the CDR3, the DNA is TGTGCCAGCAGCTCAAGAGGTGAGCAGTTCTTC. Its protein product is CASSSRGEQFF.

The chain is built from TRBV6-2 or TRBV6-3 and TRBJ2-3; 8 nucleotides match TRBD1. Trimming took 6 bases from V and 3 from J; bases not matched to a gene: 8. CDR3 length equals 15 residues. Germline values: CDR1 MNHEY, CDR2 SVGEGT. The CDR3 is CASSQGALRTDTQYF. Here the CDR3 DNA reads TGTGCCAGCAGCCAGGGGGCTCTTCGGACAGATACGCAGTATTTT.

The rearrangement uses TRBV30 and TRBJ1-1; possible D gene TRBD1, 5 bases. Germline values: CDR1 GTSNPN, CDR2 SVGIG (reference sequence). This CDR3 contains 14 residues. V was clipped by 0 bases and J by 6 bases, with 14 bases between them. The CDR3 DNA follows: TGTGCCTGGAGTGTAACGGGTTGGGGGGCTGAAGCTTTCTTT. Its protein is CAWSVTGWGAEAFF.

V usage is TRBV18 and J usage is TRBJ1-4; 7 bases align to TRBD1. Germline trimming cut 5 bases from V and 3 bases from J; bases unmatched to any gene: 3. The CDR3 length is 14 residues. Germline CDR1 reads KGHSH; CDR2 reads LQKENI. The CDR3 region is CASSSDRANEKLFF. CDR3 sequence (DNA): TGTGCCAGCTCATCCGACAGGGCTAATGAAAAACTGTTTTTT.

The chain carries TRBV3-1 (or the pseudogene TRBV3-2) and TRBJ1-5, with D possibly being TRBD1 (5 bases). The CDR3 has 15 residues. Trimming removed 4 bases from V and 5 bases from J, with 15 bases in between. CDR1 is LGHDT and CDR2 is YNNKEL in the germline V gene (reference sequence). The CDR3 loop reads CASSLKPGGDQPQHF. In DNA form, the CDR3 reads TGTGCCAGCAGCCTAAAACCCGGGGGAGATCAGCCCCAGCATTTT.

The chain couples TRBV3-1 (or the pseudogene TRBV3-2) to TRBJ2-7; 8 bases agree with TRBD1. In germline, CDR1 is LGHDT, CDR2 YNNKEL (reference sequence). The CDR3 has 13 amino acids. V was clipped by 7 bases and J by 5 bases; unmatched bases: 7. The CDR3 DNA reads as TGTGCCAGCACGTTGTCAGGGGGCCACGAGCAGTACTTC. Protein product: CASTLSGGHEQYF.

The chain combines TRBV19 with TRBJ1-6; D not resolved. Trimming removed 5 bases from V and 11 bases from J, with 16 bases in between. The germline CDR1 and CDR2 sequences are LNHDA and SQIVND (reference sequence). The CDR3 is 14 amino acids. In DNA, the CDR3 is TGTGCCAGTAGTGAGACATTCCACCACGCACCCCTCCACTTT. Amino acid sequence: CASSETFHHAPLHF.

The chain couples TRBV11-2 to TRBJ1-2, with TRBD1 as a possible D gene (5 bases). The CDR3 is made up of 19 amino acids. V was cut by 5 bases and J by 3 bases, with 28 bases left in between. CDR1 and CDR2 (germline): SGHAT, FQNNGV. CDR3 region: CASSPFRGRPGLYDYGYTF. For the CDR3, the DNA is TGTGCCAGCAGCCCCTTCAGAGGAAGACCAGGGCTATACGACTATGGCTACACCTTC.

The chain uses TRBV18 and TRBJ2-3, with 7 bases fitting TRBD2. Germline V gives CDR1 KGHSH, CDR2 LQKENI. Trimming removed 2 bases from V and 0 bases from J; junction bases left unmatched: 8. The CDR3 sequence is 17 residues long. The CDR3 protein is CASSPSRAGLSTDTQYF. CDR3 bases: TGTGCCAGCTCACCATCGAGAGCGGGGCTAAGCACAGATACGCAGTATTTT.

V usage is TRBV18 and J usage is TRBJ1-2; 10 bases are shared with TRBD1. Germline-derived CDR1 and CDR2 are KGHSH and LQKENI. CDR3 length equals 18 residues. With 2 bases clipped from V and 4 bases from J, the junction kept 13 bases outside the gene matches. The CDR3 region is CASSPTGTGDIPAYGYTF. CDR3 nucleotides: TGTGCCAGCTCACCAACCGGGACAGGGGACATCCCCGCCTATGGCTACACCTTC.

The genes are TRBV7-9 and TRBJ1-2; D is possibly TRBD1 (6 bases). V was trimmed by 4 bases and J by 4 bases, leaving 16 bases between them. The CDR3 runs to 15 residues. Germline CDR1 reads SEHNR; CDR2 reads FQNEAQ (reference sequence). The CDR3 here is CASSWGGAPTYGYTF. CDR3 DNA: TGTGCCAGCAGCTGGGGGGGGGCCCCTACCTATGGCTACACCTTC.

This clone was observed once. The chain couples TRBV6-7 to TRBJ1-5, with D unclear. TRBV6-7 is filed as an ORF, its function uncertain. This CDR3 has 15 amino acids. V dropped 8 bases and J dropped 4 bases, with 18 bases sitting between them. CDR3 amino acids: CASVLSPFINQPQHF. The CDR3 coding sequence is TGTGCCAGCGTTTTAAGCCCCTTCATAAATCAGCCCCAGCATTTT.

A few counts support this clone. The V gene is TRBV24-1, the J gene TRBJ2-7, with TRBD1 as a possible D gene (5 bases). V lost 7 bases and J 2 bases, leaving 14 bases between the germline ends. CDR3 length equals 14 residues. The germline V gene encodes CDR1 KGHDR and CDR2 SFDVKD. The DNA for the CDR3 is TGTGCCACCAGAGATATCGACAGACCCTACGAGCAGTACTTC. Translating it yields CATRDIDRPYEQYF.

The V gene is TRBV5-8, the J gene TRBJ2-1, with 10 nucleotides matching TRBD2. With 3 bases clipped from V and 3 bases from J, the junction kept 15 bases outside the gene matches. This CDR3 comprises 19 residues. CDR1 is SGHTS and CDR2 is YDEGEE in the germline V gene. The CDR3 DNA reads TGTGCCAGCAGCTCTCTGAGCCCACTTAGCGGGGGGTTCTACAATGAGCAGTTCTTC. This translates into CASSSLSPLSGGFYNEQFF.

This chain links TRBV5-1 with TRBJ1-6, with D maybe TRBD1 (6 bases). V was cut by 0 bases and J by 7 bases, with 8 bases left in between. This CDR3 has 14 amino acids. From germline, CDR1 is SGHRS and CDR2 YFSETQ. This chain's CDR3 is CASSLAGQNSPLHF. The CDR3 coding sequence is TGCGCCAGCAGCTTGGCCGGACAGAATTCACCCCTCCACTTT.

The CDR3 region has the DNA TGTGCCAGCAGCTTAGCTAACACTGAAGCTTTCTTT. As protein: CASSLANTEAFF. This chain connects TRBV5-4 to TRBJ1-1; D not resolved. Germline loops: CDR1 SGHNT, CDR2 YYREEE (reference sequence). The CDR3 has 12 amino acids. Trimming took 2 bases from V and 2 from J, leaving 4 bases between them.

The chain is built from TRBV18 and TRBJ2-2, with D possibly TRBD2 on 5 matching bases. In germline, CDR1 is KGHSH, CDR2 LQKENI. The CDR3 covers 15 residues. Trimming removed 6 bases at V and 5 bases at J, with 16 bases between. CDR3 sequence reads: CASSPEAPGTGELFF. CDR3 sequence (DNA): TGTGCCAGCTCTCCAGAGGCGCCGGGGACCGGGGAGCTGTTTTTT.

This chain uses TRBV7-9 with TRBJ2-7, with D perhaps TRBD1 (5 bases). V shed 1 base and J shed 3 bases, with 22 bases lying between them. Germline-derived CDR1 and CDR2 are SEHNR and FQNEAQ (reference sequence). This CDR3 region has 18 residues. For the CDR3, the DNA is TGTGCCAGCAGCTTAGGGCACGCGACAGAATACCTTCGCTACGAGCAGTACTTC. This gives the protein CASSLGHATEYLRYEQYF.

The CDR3: CASGQDSNQPQHF. In DNA form, the CDR3 reads TGTGCCAGCGGACAGGATAGCAATCAGCCCCAGCATTTT. The chain carries TRBV6-5 and TRBJ1-5; 7 bases match TRBD1. The V segment lost 8 bases and the J segment 0 bases; nucleotides outside the gene matches: 1. The CDR3 covers 13 residues. CDR1 and CDR2 from the germline V gene are MNHEY and SVGAGI.